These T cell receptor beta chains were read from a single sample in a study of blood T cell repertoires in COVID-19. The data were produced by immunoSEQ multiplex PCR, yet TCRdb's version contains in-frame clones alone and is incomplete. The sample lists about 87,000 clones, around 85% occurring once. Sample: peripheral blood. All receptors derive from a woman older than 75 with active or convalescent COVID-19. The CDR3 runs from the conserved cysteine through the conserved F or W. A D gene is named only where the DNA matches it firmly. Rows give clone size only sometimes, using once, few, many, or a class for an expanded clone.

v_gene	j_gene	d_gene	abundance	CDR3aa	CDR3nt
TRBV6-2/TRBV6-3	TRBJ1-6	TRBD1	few	CASSYGQGASSPLHF	TGTGCCAGCAGTTACGGACAGGGGGCCTCATCACCCCTCCACTTT
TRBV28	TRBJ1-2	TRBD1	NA	CASSFYRGLRGYTF	TGTGCCAGCAGTTTTTATAGGGGGCTTCGTGGCTACACCTTC
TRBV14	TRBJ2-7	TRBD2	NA	CASSQGKGTTIYEQYF	TGTGCCAGCAGCCAAGGTAAAGGGACTACCATCTACGAGCAGTACTTC
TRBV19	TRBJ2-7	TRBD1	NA	CASSISVTGQGYEQYF	TGTGCCAGTAGTATAAGTGTGACAGGGCAAGGCTACGAGCAGTACTTC
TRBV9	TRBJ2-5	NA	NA	CASSVTGGPQETQYF	TGTGCCAGCAGCGTAACGGGGGGCCCACAAGAGACCCAGTACTTC
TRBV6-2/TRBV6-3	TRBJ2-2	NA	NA	CASSYSGAGLNTGELFF	TGTGCCAGCAGTTACTCGGGGGCGGGCCTTAACACCGGGGAGCTGTTTTTT
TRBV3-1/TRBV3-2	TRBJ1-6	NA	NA	CATNTGLNSPLHF	TGTGCCACCAATACCGGTTTAAATTCACCCCTCCACTTT
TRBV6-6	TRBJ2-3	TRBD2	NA	CASRTSGSDTQYF	TGTGCCAGCAGGACTAGCGGGAGTGATACGCAGTATTTT
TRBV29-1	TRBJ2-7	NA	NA	CRPRQGRSYEQYF	TGCAGACCACGGCAGGGCCGTTCCTACGAGCAGTACTTC
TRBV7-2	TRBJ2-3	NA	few	CASSFRPTEDTQYF	TGTGCCAGCAGCTTCAGGCCTACCGAAGATACGCAGTATTTT
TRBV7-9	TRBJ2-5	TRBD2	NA	CASSFIAGQETQYF	TGTGCCAGCAGCTTTATAGCGGGGCAAGAGACCCAGTACTTC
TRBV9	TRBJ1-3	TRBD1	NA	CASSLWDRGGNTIYF	TGTGCCAGCAGCTTATGGGACAGGGGTGGAAACACCATATATTTT
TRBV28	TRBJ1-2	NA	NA	CASSFVPGGVPGAYTF	TGTGCCAGCAGTTTTGTTCCCGGGGGGGTCCCAGGGGCCTACACCTTC
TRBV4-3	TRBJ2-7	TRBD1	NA	CASSQDSGQGLGEQYF	TGCGCCAGCAGCCAAGATTCGGGACAGGGGCTCGGGGAGCAGTACTTC
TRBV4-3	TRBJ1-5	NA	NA	CASSQDPERNQPQHF	TGCGCCAGCAGCCAAGATCCGGAGAGGAATCAGCCCCAGCATTTT
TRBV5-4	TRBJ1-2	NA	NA	CASSWRDGSYGYTF	TGTGCCAGCAGCTGGAGGGACGGGAGCTATGGCTACACCTTC
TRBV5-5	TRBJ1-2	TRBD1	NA	CASSLNRGQGGYTF	TGTGCCAGCAGCTTAAACAGGGGGCAAGGTGGCTACACCTTC